This section outlines one TCR beta chain sequence together with its context. This sample stems from a study of PD-1 blockade in mismatch repair-deficient tumors. At the level of the study: All were previously treated, progressing patients with some twelve mismatch repair-deficient cancer types.

Assay used: immunoSEQ multiplex PCR; TCRdb lists only in-frame clones, some missing. The sample records approximately 100,000 clones, 70% to 85% being singletons. Trimming cost V 6 bases and J 4 bases, with 14 bases left between them. The CDR3 is 14 residues long. Looked up from germline, CDR1 is MNHEY and CDR2 is SVGAGI. All patients were mismatch repair deficient, assessed by either PCR or immunohistochemistry. TCRs were sequenced from three patients responding to pembrolizumab. Sequencing was performed on peripheral blood, taken around 8 months after starting pembrolizumab. The chain combines TRBV6-5 with TRBJ2-3, with D possibly matching TRBD2 (6 bases). The origin of this receptor is an adult with mismatch repair-deficient cancer. In DNA form, the CDR3 reads TGTGCCAGCAGCCCCGGGGGAATCGCAGATACGCAGTATTTT. Translating gives CASSPGGIADTQYF.